This T cell receptor (beta chain) was documented in a study of tumor T cells in aggressive B-cell lymphoma. Germline V gene data show CDR1 as KGHSH and CDR2 as LQKENI. Trimming took off 3 bases at V and 6 bases at J, with 9 bases between the two ends. This CDR3 has 13 amino acids. Method: immunoSEQ multiplex PCR; TCRdb's copy keeps in-frame clones and lacks some. The sample holds 9,000 or so clones; 70% to 90% are singletons and the top ten take about 3.6%. The chain combines TRBV18 with TRBJ1-5; TRBD1 might be the D (6 bases). What was sequenced was tumor tissue. The clonotype comes from an adult with diffuse large B cell lymphoma. The CDR3 DNA follows: TGTGCCAGCTCACCTGAGGGGGTTCAGCCCCAGCATTTT. Translation: CASSPEGVQPQHF.